This T cell receptor beta chain was documented in a study of blood T cell repertoires in COVID-19. Study-level background: Both acute and convalescent COVID-19 samples were obtained from the United States, Italy and Spain.

The CDR3 runs 15 residues. The V gene's germline CDR1 is KGHSH and CDR2 LQKENI. V gave up 5 bases and J gave up 1 base, with 14 bases separating them. Libraries were prepared by immunoSEQ multiplex PCR; TCRdb keeps only in-frame clonotypes and omits some of them. This sample has around 97,000 clones, with roughly nine tenths found just once. Sample: peripheral blood. The clonotype originates from a man in his fifties in a cohort sampled during active COVID-19. The chain joins TRBV18 to TRBJ1-1; D uncertain. CDR3 protein: CASSYDIGKNTEAFF. The CDR3 DNA reads as TGTGCCAGCTCATACGACATCGGAAAGAACACTGAAGCTTTCTTT.